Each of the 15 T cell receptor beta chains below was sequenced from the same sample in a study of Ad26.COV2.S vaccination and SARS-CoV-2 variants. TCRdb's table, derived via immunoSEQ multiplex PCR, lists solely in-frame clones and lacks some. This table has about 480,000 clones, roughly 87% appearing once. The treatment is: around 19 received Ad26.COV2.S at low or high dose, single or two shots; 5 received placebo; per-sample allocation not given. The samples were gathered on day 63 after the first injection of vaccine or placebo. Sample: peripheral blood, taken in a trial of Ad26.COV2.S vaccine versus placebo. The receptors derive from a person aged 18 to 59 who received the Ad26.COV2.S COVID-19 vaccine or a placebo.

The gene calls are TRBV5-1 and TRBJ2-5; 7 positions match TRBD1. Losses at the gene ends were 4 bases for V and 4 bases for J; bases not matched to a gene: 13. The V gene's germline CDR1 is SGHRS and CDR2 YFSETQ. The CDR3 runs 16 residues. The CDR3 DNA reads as TGCGCCAGCAGCCGACAGGGACAGAGGGCATCAGAGACCCAGTACTTC. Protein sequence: CASSRQGQRASETQYF.

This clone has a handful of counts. CDR3 bases: TGCGCCAGCAGCTTATCATTGGGGGCCCTTAATTCACCCCTCCACTTT. Protein: CASSLSLGALNSPLHF. The chain carries TRBV5-1 and TRBJ1-6; D might be TRBD1 (6 bases). Germline CDR1 reads SGHRS; CDR2 reads YFSETQ. The germline V and J ends were trimmed by 2 bases and 6 bases, with 15 bases remaining between them. The CDR3 contains 16 residues.

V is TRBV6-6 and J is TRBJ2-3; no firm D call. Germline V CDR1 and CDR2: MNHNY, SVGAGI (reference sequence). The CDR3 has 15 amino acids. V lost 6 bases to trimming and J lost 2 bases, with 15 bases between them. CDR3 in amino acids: CASRRPGLHTDTQYF. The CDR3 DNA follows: TGTGCCAGCAGGCGTCCGGGTCTTCACACAGATACGCAGTATTTT.

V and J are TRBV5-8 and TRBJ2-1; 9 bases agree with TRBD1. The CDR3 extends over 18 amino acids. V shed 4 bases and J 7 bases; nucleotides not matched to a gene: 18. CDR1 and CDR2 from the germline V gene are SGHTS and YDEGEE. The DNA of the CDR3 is TGTGCCAGCAGCCGTGGATCAGGGACAGGGCTAGGTAGGAATGAGCAGTTCTTC. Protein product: CASSRGSGTGLGRNEQFF.

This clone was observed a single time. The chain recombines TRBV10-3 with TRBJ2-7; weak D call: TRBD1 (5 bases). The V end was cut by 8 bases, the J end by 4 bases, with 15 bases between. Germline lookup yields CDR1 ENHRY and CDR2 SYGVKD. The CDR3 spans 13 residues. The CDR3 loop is CAIQGIATYEQYF. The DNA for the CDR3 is TGTGCCATCCAGGGCATAGCCACTTACGAGCAGTACTTC.

The CDR3 nucleotides read TGTGCCAGCAGCTTAGGGTTCGGTCCCGGGGAGCTGTTTTTT. Its translation is CASSLGFGPGELFF. This chain links TRBV7-6 with TRBJ2-2; D is unclear. Germline V gene data show CDR1 as SGHVS and CDR2 as FNYEAQ. CDR3 length equals 14 residues. V lost 1 base and J 6 bases, leaving 9 bases between the germline ends.

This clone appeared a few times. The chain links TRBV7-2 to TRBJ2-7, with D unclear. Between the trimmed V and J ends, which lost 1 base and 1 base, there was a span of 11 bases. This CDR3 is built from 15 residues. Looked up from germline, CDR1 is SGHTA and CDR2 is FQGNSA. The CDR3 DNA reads TGTGCCAGCAGCTTAGGTGGACCGGATTCCTACGAGCAGTACTTC. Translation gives CASSLGGPDSYEQYF.

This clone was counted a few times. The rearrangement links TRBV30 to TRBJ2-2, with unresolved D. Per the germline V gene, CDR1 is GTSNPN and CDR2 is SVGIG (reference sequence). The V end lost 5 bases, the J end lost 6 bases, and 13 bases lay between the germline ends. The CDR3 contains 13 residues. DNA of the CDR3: TGTGCCTGGGGGCCCTCAACATCCGGGGAGCTGTTTTTT. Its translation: CAWGPSTSGELFF.

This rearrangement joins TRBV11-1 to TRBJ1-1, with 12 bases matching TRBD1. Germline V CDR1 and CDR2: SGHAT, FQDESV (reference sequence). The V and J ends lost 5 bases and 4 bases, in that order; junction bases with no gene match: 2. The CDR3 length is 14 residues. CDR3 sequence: CASSKGQGATEAFF. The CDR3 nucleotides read TGTGCCAGCAGCAAGGGACAGGGGGCCACTGAAGCTTTCTTT.

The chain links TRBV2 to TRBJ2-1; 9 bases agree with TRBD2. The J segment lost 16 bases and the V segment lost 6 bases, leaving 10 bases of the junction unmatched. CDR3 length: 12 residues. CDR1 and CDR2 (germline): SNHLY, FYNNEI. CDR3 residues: CASRDTGTSKFF. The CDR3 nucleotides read TGTGCCAGCAGAGACACCGGGACTAGCAAATTCTTC. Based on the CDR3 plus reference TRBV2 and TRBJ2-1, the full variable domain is EPEVTQTPSHQVTQMGQEVILRCVPISNHLYFYWYRQILGQKVEFLVSFYNNEISEKSEIFDDQFSVERPDGSNFTLKIRSTKLEDSAMYFCASRDTGTSKFFGPGTRLTVL.

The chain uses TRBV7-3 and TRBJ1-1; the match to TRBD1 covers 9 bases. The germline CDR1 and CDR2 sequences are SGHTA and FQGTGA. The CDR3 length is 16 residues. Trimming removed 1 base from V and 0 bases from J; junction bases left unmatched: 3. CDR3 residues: CASSLMGQGLNTEAFF. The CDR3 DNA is TGTGCCAGCAGCTTAATGGGACAGGGCTTGAACACTGAAGCTTTCTTT.

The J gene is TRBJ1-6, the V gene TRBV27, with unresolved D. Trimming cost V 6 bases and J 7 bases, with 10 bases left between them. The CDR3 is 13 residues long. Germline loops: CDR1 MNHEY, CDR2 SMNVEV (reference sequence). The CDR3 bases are TGTGCCAGCAGAAGAGTACAGAATTCACCCCTCCACTTT. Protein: CASRRVQNSPLHF.

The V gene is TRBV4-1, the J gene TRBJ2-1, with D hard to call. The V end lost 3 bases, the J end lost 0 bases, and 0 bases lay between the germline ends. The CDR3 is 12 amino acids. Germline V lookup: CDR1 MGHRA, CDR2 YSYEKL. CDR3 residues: CASSHSYNEQFF. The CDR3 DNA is TGCGCCAGCAGCCACTCCTACAATGAGCAGTTCTTC.

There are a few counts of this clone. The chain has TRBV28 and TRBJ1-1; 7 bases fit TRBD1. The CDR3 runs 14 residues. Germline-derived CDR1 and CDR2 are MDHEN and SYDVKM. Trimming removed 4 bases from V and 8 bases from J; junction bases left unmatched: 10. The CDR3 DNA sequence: TGTGCCAGCAGTTCCACCCCGGGACAGTTCGAAGCTTTCTTT. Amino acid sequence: CASSSTPGQFEAFF.

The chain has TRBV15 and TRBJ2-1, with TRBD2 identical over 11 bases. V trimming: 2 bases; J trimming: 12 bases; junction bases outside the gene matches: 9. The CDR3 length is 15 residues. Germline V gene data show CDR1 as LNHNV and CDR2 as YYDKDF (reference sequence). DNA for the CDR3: TGTGCCACCAGCAGATCCGGGACTAGCGGAAATCGGCAGTTCTTC. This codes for CATSRSGTSGNRQFF.